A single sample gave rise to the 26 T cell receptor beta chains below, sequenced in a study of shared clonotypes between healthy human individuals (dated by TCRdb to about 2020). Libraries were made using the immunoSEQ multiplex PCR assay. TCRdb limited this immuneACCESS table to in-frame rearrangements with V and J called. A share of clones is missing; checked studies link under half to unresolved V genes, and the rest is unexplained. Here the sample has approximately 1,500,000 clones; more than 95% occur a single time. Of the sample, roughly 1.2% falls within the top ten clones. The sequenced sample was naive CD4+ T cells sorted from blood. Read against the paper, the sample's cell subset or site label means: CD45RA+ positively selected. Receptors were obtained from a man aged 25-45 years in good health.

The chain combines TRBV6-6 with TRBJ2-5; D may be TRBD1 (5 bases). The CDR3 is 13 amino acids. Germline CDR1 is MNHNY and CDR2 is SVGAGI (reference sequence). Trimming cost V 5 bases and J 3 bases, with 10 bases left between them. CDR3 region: CASSHRREETQYF. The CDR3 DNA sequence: TGTGCCAGCAGTCACCGCAGGGAAGAGACCCAGTACTTC.

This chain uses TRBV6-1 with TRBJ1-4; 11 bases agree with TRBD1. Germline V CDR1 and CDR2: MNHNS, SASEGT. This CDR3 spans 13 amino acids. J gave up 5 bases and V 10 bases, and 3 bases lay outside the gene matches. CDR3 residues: CATGTGGNEKLFF. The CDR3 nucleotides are TGTGCCACCGGGACAGGGGGAAATGAAAAACTGTTTTTT.

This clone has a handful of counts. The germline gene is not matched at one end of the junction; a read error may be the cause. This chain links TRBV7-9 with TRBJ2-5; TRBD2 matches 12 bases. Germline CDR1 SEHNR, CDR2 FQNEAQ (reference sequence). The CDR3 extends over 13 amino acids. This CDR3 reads CASSPSGRALGDF. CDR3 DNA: TGTGCCAGCAGCCCTAGCGGGAGGGCCCTTGGAGACTTC.

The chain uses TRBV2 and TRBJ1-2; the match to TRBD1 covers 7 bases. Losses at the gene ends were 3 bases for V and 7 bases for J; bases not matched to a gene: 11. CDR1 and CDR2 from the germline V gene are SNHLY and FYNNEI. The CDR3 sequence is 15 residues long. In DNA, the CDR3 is TGTGCCAGCAGTGAGCTTGCAGGGGGAACTAGTGGCTACACCTTC. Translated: CASSELAGGTSGYTF.

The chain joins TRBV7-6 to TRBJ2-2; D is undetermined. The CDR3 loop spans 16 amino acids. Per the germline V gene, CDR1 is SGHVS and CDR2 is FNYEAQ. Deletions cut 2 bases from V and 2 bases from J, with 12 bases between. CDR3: CASSLWPFTNTGELFF. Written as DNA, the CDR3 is TGTGCCAGCAGCTTATGGCCATTCACTAACACCGGGGAGCTGTTTTTT.

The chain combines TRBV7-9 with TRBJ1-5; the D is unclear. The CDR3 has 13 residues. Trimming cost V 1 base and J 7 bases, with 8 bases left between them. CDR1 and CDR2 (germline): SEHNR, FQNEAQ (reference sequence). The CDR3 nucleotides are TGTGCCAGCAGCTTAGATCACTCCCAGCCCCAGCATTTT. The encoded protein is CASSLDHSQPQHF.

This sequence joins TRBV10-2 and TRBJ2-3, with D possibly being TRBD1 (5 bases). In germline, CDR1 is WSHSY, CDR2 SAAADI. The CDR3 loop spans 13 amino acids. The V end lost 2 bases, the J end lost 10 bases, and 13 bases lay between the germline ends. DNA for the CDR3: TGCGCCAGCAGTGAGGGGGCCGATTCGGCGCAGTATTTT. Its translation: CASSEGADSAQYF.

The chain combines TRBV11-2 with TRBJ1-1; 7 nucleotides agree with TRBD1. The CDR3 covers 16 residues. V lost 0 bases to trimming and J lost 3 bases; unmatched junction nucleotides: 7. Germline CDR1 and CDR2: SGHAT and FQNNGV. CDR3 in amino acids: CASSLDTDREDTEAFF. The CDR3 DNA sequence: TGTGCCAGCAGCTTAGACACAGACAGGGAGGACACTGAAGCTTTCTTT.

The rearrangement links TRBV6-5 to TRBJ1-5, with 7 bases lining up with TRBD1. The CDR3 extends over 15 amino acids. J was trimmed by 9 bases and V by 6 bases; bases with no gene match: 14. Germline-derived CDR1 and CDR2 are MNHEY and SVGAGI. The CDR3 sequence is CASRRAGQPNWPQHF. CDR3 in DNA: TGTGCCAGCAGAAGAGCGGGACAGCCGAATTGGCCCCAGCATTTT.

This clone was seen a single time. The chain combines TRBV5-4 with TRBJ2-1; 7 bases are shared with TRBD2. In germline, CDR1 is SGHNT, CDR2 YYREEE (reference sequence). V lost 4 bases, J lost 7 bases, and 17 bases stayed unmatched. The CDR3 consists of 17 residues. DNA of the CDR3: TGTGCCAGCAGCCCTCCCGGTGGGGGGGAGGGCCGAAATGAGCAGTTCTTC. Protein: CASSPPGGGEGRNEQFF.

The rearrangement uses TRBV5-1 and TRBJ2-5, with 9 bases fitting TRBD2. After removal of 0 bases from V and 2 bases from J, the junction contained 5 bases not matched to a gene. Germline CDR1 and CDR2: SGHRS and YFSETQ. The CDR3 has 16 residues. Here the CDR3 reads CASSLVGSGGQETQYF. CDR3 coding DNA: TGCGCCAGCAGCTTGGTGGGTAGCGGGGGACAAGAGACCCAGTACTTC.

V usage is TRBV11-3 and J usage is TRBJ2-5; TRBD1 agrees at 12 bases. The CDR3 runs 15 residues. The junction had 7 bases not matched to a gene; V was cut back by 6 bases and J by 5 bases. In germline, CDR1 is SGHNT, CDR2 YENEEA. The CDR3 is CASSPGQGARETQYF. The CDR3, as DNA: TGTGCCAGCAGTCCGGGACAGGGGGCGCGGGAGACCCAGTACTTC.

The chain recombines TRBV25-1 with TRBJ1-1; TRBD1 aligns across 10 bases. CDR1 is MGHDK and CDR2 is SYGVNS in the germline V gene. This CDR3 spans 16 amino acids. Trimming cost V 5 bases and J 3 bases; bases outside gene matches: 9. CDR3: CASSRSPGQGDTEAFF. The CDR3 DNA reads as TGTGCCAGCAGTAGAAGTCCCGGACAGGGGGACACTGAAGCTTTCTTT.

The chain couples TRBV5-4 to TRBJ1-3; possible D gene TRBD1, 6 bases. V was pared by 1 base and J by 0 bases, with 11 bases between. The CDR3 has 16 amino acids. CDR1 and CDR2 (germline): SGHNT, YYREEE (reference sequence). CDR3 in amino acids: CASSLRGRPSGNTIYF. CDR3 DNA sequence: TGTGCCAGCAGCTTGAGGGGGAGGCCCTCTGGAAACACCATATATTTT.

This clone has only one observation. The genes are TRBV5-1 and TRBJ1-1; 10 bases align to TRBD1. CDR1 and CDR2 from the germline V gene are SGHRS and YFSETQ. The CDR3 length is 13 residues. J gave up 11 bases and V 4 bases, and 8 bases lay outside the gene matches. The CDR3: CASSPETGGAAFF. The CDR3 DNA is TGCGCCAGCAGCCCAGAGACAGGGGGCGCGGCTTTCTTT.

Here the CDR3 DNA reads TGTGCCAGCTCACCCGAGGTCGGCGGCCATCGGGTGGGGTCTGAAGCTTTCTTT. Protein product: CASSPEVGGHRVGSEAFF. V gene TRBV18 combines with J gene TRBJ1-1; D is ambiguous. The V and J ends lost 3 bases and 6 bases respectively, with 26 bases between them. Germline CDR1 reads KGHSH; CDR2 reads LQKENI. The CDR3 loop spans 18 amino acids.

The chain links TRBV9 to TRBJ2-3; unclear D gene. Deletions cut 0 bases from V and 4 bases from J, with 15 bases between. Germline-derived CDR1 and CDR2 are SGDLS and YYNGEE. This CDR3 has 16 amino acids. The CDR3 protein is CASSVGPTPLADTQYF. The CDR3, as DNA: TGTGCCAGCAGCGTAGGGCCAACCCCGTTGGCAGATACGCAGTATTTT.

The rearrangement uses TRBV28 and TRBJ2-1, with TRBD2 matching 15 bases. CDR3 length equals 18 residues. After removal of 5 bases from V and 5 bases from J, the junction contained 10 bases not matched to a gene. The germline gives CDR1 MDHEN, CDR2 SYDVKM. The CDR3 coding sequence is TGTGCCAGCAGTCTTCCAGGACTAGCGGGAGGGTACGACAATGAGCAGTTCTTC. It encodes CASSLPGLAGGYDNEQFF. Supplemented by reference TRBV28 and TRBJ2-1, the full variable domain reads DVKVTQSSRYLVKRTGEKVFLECVQDMDHENMFWYRQDPGLGLRLIYFSYDVKMKEKGDIPEGYSVSREKKERFSLILESASTNQTSMYLCASSLPGLAGGYDNEQFFGPGTRLTVL.

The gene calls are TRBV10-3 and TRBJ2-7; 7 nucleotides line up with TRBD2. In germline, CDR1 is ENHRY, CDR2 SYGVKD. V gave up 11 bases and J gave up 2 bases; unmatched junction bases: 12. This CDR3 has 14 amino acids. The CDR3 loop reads CASSTGTNTYEQYF. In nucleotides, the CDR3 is TGTGCCTCCTCGACCGGGACTAACACCTACGAGCAGTACTTC.

The CDR3 spells CASSESGGLASNEQFF. DNA for the CDR3: TGCGCCAGCAGTGAGTCGGGGGGGCTAGCATCCAATGAGCAGTTCTTC. This rearrangement joins TRBV10-1 to TRBJ2-1; possible D gene TRBD2, 7 bases. Germline CDR1 reads WNHNN; CDR2 reads SYGVQD (reference sequence). The CDR3 is 16 residues long. V dropped 0 bases and J dropped 6 bases, with 15 bases sitting between them.

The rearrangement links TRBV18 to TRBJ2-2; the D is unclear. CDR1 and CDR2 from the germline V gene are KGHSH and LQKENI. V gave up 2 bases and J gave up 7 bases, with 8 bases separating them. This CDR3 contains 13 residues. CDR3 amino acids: CASSPIPNGELFF. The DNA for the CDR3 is TGTGCCAGCTCACCAATCCCGAACGGGGAGCTGTTTTTT. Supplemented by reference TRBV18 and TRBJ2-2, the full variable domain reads NAGVMQNPRHLVRRRGQEARLRCSPMKGHSHVYWYRQLPEEGLKFMVYLQKENIIDESGMPKERFSAEFPKEGPSILRIQQVVRGDSAAYFCASSPIPNGELFFGEGSRLTVL.

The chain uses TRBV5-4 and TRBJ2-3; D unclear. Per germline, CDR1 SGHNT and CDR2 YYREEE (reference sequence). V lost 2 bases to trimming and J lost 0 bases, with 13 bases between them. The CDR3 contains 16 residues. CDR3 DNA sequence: TGTGCCAGCAGCTTCGGTTTAGCATTAAGCACAGATACGCAGTATTTT. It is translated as CASSFGLALSTDTQYF.

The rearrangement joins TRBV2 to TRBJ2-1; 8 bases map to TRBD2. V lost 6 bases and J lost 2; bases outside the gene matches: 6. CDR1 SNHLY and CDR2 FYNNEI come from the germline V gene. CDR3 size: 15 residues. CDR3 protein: CASRATSGTYNEQFF. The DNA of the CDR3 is TGTGCCAGCAGGGCCACTAGCGGAACCTACAATGAGCAGTTCTTC.

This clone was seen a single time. In DNA, the CDR3 is TGTGCCAGCAGACCCGGGACTAGCGGAAAAAGGGTGGACACCGGGGAGCTGTTTTTT. Its protein product is CASRPGTSGKRVDTGELFF. V is TRBV2 and J is TRBJ2-2; 11 bases fit TRBD2. The CDR3 extends over 19 amino acids. Germline lookup yields CDR1 SNHLY and CDR2 FYNNEI. J gave up 3 bases and V 6 bases, and 15 bases lay outside the gene matches.

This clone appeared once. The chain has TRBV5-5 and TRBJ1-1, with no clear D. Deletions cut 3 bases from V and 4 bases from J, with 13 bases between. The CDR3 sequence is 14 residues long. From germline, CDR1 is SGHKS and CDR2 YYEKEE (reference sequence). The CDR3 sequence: CASSSLSLSTEAFF. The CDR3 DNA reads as TGTGCCAGCAGCTCACTTTCGCTAAGCACTGAAGCTTTCTTT.

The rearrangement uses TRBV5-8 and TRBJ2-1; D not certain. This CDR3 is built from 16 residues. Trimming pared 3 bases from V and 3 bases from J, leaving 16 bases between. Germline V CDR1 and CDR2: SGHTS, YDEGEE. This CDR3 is CASSSAGYSGYNEQFF. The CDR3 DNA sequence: TGTGCCAGCAGCTCCGCCGGCTACTCGGGCTACAATGAGCAGTTCTTC.